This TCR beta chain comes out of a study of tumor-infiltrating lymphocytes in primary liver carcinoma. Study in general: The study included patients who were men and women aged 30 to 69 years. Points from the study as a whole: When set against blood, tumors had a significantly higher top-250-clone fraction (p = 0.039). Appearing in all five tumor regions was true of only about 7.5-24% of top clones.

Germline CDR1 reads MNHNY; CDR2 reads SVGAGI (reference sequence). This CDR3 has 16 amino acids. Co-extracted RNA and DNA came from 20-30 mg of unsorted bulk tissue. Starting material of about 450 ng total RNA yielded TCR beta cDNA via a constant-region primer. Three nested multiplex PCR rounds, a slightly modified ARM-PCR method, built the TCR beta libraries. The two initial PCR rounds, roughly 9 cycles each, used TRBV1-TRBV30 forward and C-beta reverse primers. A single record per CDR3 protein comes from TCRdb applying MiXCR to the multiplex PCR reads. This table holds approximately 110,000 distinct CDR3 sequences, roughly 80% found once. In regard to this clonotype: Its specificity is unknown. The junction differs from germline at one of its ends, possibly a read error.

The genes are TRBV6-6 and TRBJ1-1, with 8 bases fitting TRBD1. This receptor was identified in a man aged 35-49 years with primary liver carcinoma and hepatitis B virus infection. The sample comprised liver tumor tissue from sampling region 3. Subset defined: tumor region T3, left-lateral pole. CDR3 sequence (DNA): TGTGCCAGCAGTTACGCCCCCGGGACAGGTGGGCCTGATGCTTTCTTC. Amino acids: CASSYAPGTGGPDAFF.